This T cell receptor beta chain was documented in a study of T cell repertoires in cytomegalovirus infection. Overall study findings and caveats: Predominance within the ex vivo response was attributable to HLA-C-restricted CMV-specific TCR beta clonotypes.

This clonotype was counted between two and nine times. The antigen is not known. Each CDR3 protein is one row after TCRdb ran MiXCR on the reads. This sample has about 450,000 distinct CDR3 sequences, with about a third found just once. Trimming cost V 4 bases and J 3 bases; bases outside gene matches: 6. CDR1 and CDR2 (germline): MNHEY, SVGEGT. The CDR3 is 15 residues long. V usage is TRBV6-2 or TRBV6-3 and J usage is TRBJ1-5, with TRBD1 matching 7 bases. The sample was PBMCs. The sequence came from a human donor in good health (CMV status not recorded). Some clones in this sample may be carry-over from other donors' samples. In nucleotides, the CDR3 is TGTGCCAGCAGTTCACCTGGACAGGACAATCAGCCCCAGCATTTT. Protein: CASSSPGQDNQPQHF.